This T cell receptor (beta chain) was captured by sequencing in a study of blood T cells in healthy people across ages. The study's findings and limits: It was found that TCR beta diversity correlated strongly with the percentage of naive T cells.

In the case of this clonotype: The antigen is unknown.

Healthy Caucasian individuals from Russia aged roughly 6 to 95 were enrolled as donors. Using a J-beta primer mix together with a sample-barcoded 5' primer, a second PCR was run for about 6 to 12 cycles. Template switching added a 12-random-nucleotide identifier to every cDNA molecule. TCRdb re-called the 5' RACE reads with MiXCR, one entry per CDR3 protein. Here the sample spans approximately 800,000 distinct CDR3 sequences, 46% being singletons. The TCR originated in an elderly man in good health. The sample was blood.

The CDR3 DNA reads as TGCAGTGCTAATCTAGCGGGGGACACAGATACGCAGTATTTT. Encoded protein: CSANLAGDTDTQYF. The chain links TRBV20-1 to TRBJ2-3; 10 nucleotides match TRBD2. V lost 4 bases to trimming and J lost 2 bases; unmatched junction nucleotides: 3. The CDR3 spans 14 residues. From germline, CDR1 is DFQATT and CDR2 SNEGSKA (reference sequence).